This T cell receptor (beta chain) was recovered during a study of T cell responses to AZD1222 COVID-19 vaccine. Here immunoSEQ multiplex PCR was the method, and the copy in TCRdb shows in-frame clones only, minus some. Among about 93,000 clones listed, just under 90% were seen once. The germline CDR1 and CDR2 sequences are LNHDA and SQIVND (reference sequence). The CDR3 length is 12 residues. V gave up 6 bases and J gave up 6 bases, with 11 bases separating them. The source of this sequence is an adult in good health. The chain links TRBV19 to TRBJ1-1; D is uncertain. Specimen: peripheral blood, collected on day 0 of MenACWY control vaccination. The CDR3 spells CASRPNSAEAFF. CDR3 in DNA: TGTGCCAGTAGGCCCAATTCGGCTGAAGCTTTCTTT.